Below are 3 T cell receptor beta chains sequenced from a single sample in a study of spatial heterogeneity in lung cancer. TCRdb reprocessed the 5' RACE reads with MiXCR, giving one entry per CDR3 protein. The sample consists of tens of thousands of distinct CDR3 sequences, roughly 12% of them appearing once. Time point denoted: sample taken at primary tumor resection. The input material, whole RNA from tumor, nontumor lung or frozen PBMC, was sequenced unsorted. This specimen consisted of PBMCs, obtained at surgery. These TCRs come from a male donor with early-stage non-small cell lung cancer.

This clonotype was detected many times. J is TRBJ2-5 and V is TRBV7-6, with D uncertain. Germline-derived CDR1 and CDR2 are SGHVS and FNYEAQ. Trimming shortened V by 2 bases and J by 1 base, and 8 bases separated the two germline ends. The CDR3 runs 14 residues. Here the CDR3 DNA reads TGTGCCAGCAGCTTACAGTGGGGCCAAGAGACCCAGTACTTC. Amino acid sequence: CASSLQWGQETQYF.

At least ten counts were recorded for this clonotype. V is TRBV29-1 and J is TRBJ2-1; possibly TRBD2 for D (5 bases). V was trimmed by 3 bases and J by 8 bases, leaving 14 bases between them. This CDR3 contains 13 residues. Per germline, CDR1 SQVTM and CDR2 ANQGSEA. The CDR3 region is CSVDLKRVYEQFF. The CDR3 DNA follows: TGCAGCGTTGATTTAAAGAGGGTGTATGAGCAGTTCTTC.

The chain employs TRBV7-2 and TRBJ2-3; 7 bases fit TRBD2. The V gene end was trimmed by 5 bases and the J gene end by 2 bases; junction bases not matched to a gene: 7. Germline V gives CDR1 SGHTA, CDR2 FQGNSA. The CDR3 runs to 15 residues. The CDR3: CASSPQRGFTDTQYF. CDR3 in DNA: TGTGCCAGCAGCCCCCAGCGGGGATTCACAGATACGCAGTATTTT.